The clone carrying this T cell receptor (beta chain) occurred a few times. Its antigen is not identified. The record originates from a study of regulatory T cells in long-lasting Graves disease. General study results and limits: Thyroid tissue was not studied; only peripheral blood was. With persistent disease, TRBV28, TRBJ1-2 and TRBJ2-5 were the favored segments.

Through Arm-PCR of CDR3 regions and iRepertoire HTBI primers, TCR beta libraries were built. TCRdb re-called the multiplex PCR reads with MiXCR, one entry per CDR3 protein. This table has approximately 490,000 distinct CDR3 sequences, around 16% appearing once. Germline CDR1 DFQATT, CDR2 SNEGSKA (reference sequence). The CDR3 covers 17 residues. V shed 0 bases and J 6 bases; nucleotides not matched to a gene: 8. The time point denotes: newly diagnosed GD, antithyroid drugs for less than 3 months. Researchers made the TCR library from RNA that was extracted from PBMCs. EDTA tubes were used for drawing about 9 milliliters of peripheral blood. The same sample was also studied in work on T cells in Graves' hyperthyroidism and ophthalmopathy. That paper notes: Using the HTBI primer set, a first-round RT-PCR was run on the TCR CDR3.

V gene TRBV20-1 combines with J gene TRBJ2-3, with 14 bases identical to TRBD2. Sequences were derived from peripheral blood mononuclear cells (PBMCs), sampled at new diagnosis, from a patient treated with antithyroid drugs. This TCR was sampled from a man in his forties with Graves disease. Written as DNA, the CDR3 is TGCAGTGCTAGAGACCCGGGACTAGCGGGAGTTTCGGATACGCAGTATTTT. Protein product: CSARDPGLAGVSDTQYF.